A selection of T cell receptor beta chains follows, all from one sample in a study of cytomegalovirus exposure and HLA in healthy donors. Clones were sequenced by immunoSEQ multiplex PCR, and TCRdb holds only the in-frame ones, with some missing. The sample contains about 99,000 clones, about three quarters of which appear only once. The sequencing input was PBMCs. These receptors came from a man between 60 and 70 years old in good health and CMV-seropositive. Both conserved end residues are part of each CDR3. A D gene is named only where the DNA matches it firmly. Size tells how often a clone was seen (once, few, many) or the class of an expanded clone, and some rows leave it out.

j_call v_call clone_size d_call cdr3_aa cdr3_nt
TRBJ2-7 TRBV7-8 once TRBD2 CASSLSLAGNYEQYF TGTGCCAGCAGCTTAAGTCTAGCGGGGAACTACGAGCAGTACTTC
TRBJ1-1 TRBV10-3 . . CAITEASRGEAFF TGTGCCATCACCGAGGCCAGCCGAGGTGAAGCTTTCTTT
TRBJ2-5 TRBV5-1 . TRBD2 CASTLAGTSAEETQYF TGCGCCAGCACCCTGGCCGGGACTAGCGCCGAAGAGACCCAGTACTTC
TRBJ1-2 TRBV7-9 . TRBD1 CASSLISPLGTGGDGYTF TGTGCCAGCAGCTTAATTAGCCCCCTCGGGACAGGGGGCGATGGCTACACCTTC
TRBJ1-1 TRBV7-3 . . CASSLGNAGGTEAFF TGTGCCAGCAGCTTAGGGAACGCCGGGGGCACTGAAGCTTTCTTT
TRBJ2-2 TRBV5-4 . . CASSAPLRGGTGELFF TGTGCCAGCAGCGCACCGCTGAGGGGGGGCACCGGGGAGCTGTTTTTT
TRBJ1-4 TRBV9 . . CASSVTVLPNEKLFF TGTGCCAGCAGCGTTACAGTTCTACCTAATGAAAAACTGTTTTTT
TRBJ2-2 TRBV6-4 . TRBD2 CASSPTSGGGNTGELFF TGTGCCAGCAGTCCGACTAGCGGGGGAGGAAACACCGGGGAGCTGTTTTTT
TRBJ1-6 TRBV19 . . CASSTTDYNSPLHF TGTGCCAGTAGTACTACAGATTATAATTCACCCCTCCACTTT
TRBJ2-1 TRBV13 . . CASINRGLAGVPGNEQFF TGTGCCAGCATCAACAGGGGGCTAGCGGGGGTCCCCGGCAATGAGCAGTTCTTC
TRBJ2-7 TRBV28 . . CASRRQGSVYEQYF TGTGCCAGCAGACGGCAGGGTTCGGTCTACGAGCAGTACTTC
TRBJ2-7 TRBV6-1 few TRBD1 CASRGQVYEQYF TGTGCCAGCAGGGGACAGGTATACGAGCAGTACTTC
TRBJ1-1 TRBV2 . . CASRPDRGETFF TGTGCCAGCAGACCCGACAGAGGTGAGACTTTCTTT
TRBJ1-6 TRBV5-1 . TRBD1 CASSLDRGYNSPLHF TGCGCCAGCAGCTTGGACAGGGGATATAATTCACCCCTCCACTTT
TRBJ2-5 TRBV11-2 . . CASSPAETQYF TGTGCCAGCAGCCCAGCGGAGACCCAGTACTTC
TRBJ2-2 TRBV19 . TRBD1 CASSIGDRGTGELFF TGTGCCAGTAGTATAGGAGACAGGGGGACCGGGGAGCTGTTTTTT
TRBJ2-7 TRBV10-3 . TRBD1 CAISGQGAYEQYF TGTGCCATCAGCGGACAGGGGGCCTACGAGCAGTACTTC
TRBJ1-1 TRBV4-3 few TRBD1 CASSQTGGWNTEAFF TGCGCCAGCAGCCAGACAGGGGGGTGGAACACTGAAGCTTTCTTT
TRBJ1-2 TRBV4-2 . TRBD1 CASSQDLTGVPTGYGYTF TGTGCCAGCAGCCAAGACCTGACAGGGGTCCCTACTGGGTATGGCTACACCTTC
TRBJ1-5 TRBV7-9 . TRBD1 CSSSLAEGQGSNQPQHF TGTTCCAGCAGCTTAGCGGAAGGACAGGGCAGCAATCAGCCCCAGCATTTT
TRBJ1-5 TRBV6-5 . . CASSYVHRPSGPQHF TGTGCCAGCAGTTATGTGCACAGACCATCAGGGCCCCAGCATTTT
TRBJ2-3 TRBV6-4 . . CASSDSIQGTQYF TGTGCCAGCAGTGACTCTATACAGGGAACGCAGTATTTT
TRBJ1-1 TRBV7-2 . . CASSWAENSEAFF TGTGCCAGCAGCTGGGCCGAGAACTCTGAAGCTTTCTTT
TRBJ2-2 TRBV6-1 . . CASRTAIANTGELFF TGTGCCAGCCGGACAGCTATCGCGAACACCGGGGAGCTGTTTTTT
TRBJ1-5 TRBV18 . . CASSLDSIYSNQPQHF TGTGCCAGCTCACTGGACAGCATATATAGCAATCAGCCCCAGCATTTT
TRBJ1-5 TRBV5-6 few . CASSFQGRGGQPQHF TGTGCCAGCAGCTTCCAGGGACGGGGAGGACAGCCCCAGCATTTT
TRBJ2-7 TRBV2 . . CASSGAYEQYF TGTGCCAGCAGCGGAGCCTACGAGCAGTACTTC
TRBJ2-3 TRBV6-1 . . CASSPPTDTQYF TGTGCCAGCAGCCCCCCGACAGATACGCAGTATTTT
TRBJ2-7 TRBV11-3 . . CASSLSGINEQYF TGTGCCAGCAGCTTATCAGGGATAAACGAGCAGTACTTC
TRBJ2-3 TRBV9 . TRBD1 CASSATNRGRITDTQYF TGTGCCAGCAGCGCCACGAACAGGGGGCGTATCACAGATACGCAGTATTTT
TRBJ2-1 TRBV19 . . CASSIGQGRAWVQFF TGTGCCAGTAGTATAGGGCAGGGTAGGGCGTGGGTGCAGTTCTTC
TRBJ1-3 TRBV15 . . CATSREDTASGNTIYF TGTGCCACCAGCAGAGAGGACACTGCTTCTGGAAACACCATATATTTT
TRBJ1-1 TRBV7-9 few . CASSLETLAWTEAFF TGTGCCAGCAGCTTAGAGACTCTGGCGTGGACTGAAGCTTTCTTT
TRBJ1-6 TRBV7-8 . TRBD1 CASSLKGTGWRTPLHF TGTGCCAGCAGCTTAAAAGGGACAGGGTGGAGGACACCCCTCCACTTT
TRBJ1-2 TRBV27 . TRBD1 CASSPLTGPGYGYTF TGTGCCAGCAGCCCGCTGACAGGGCCCGGGTATGGCTACACCTTC
TRBJ1-2 TRBV11-2 few . CASSLGQMRGYTF TGTGCCAGCAGCTTAGGACAGATGCGAGGCTACACCTTC
TRBJ1-4 TRBV10-3 . . CAAKGRLGEKLFF TGTGCCGCAAAGGGGAGGCTCGGGGAAAAACTGTTTTTT
TRBJ1-2 TRBV27 . . CASPQFPRSGYTF TGTGCCAGCCCTCAATTCCCCAGATCTGGCTACACCTTC
TRBJ2-2 TRBV5-1 . TRBD1 CASSSGQANTGELFF TGCGCCAGCAGCTCTGGACAGGCGAACACCGGGGAGCTGTTTTTT
TRBJ1-1 TRBV7-9 . . CASSPEVVELGKNTEAFF TGTGCCAGCAGCCCAGAGGTTGTAGAATTGGGTAAGAACACTGAAGCTTTCTTT
TRBJ1-5 TRBV5-1 . . CASSFGEAHQPQHF TGCGCCAGCAGCTTCGGGGAGGCCCATCAGCCCCAGCATTTT
TRBJ1-6 TRBV7-8 few TRBD1 CASSPQPGQGLSPLHF TGTGCCAGCAGCCCTCAACCGGGACAGGGGCTCTCACCCCTCCACTTT
TRBJ2-5 TRBV6-4 . TRBD2 CASSRTSGETQYF TGTGCCAGCAGTAGGACTAGCGGGGAGACCCAGTACTTC
TRBJ2-2 TRBV5-1 . . CASSSEKDYTGELFF TGCGCCAGCAGCTCAGAGAAGGACTACACCGGGGAGCTGTTTTTT
TRBJ1-1 TRBV7-8 . TRBD1 CASSSVEGGQIEAFF TGTGCCAGCAGCTCAGTCGAGGGGGGACAGATTGAAGCTTTCTTT
TRBJ2-7 TRBV5-1 . TRBD1 CASSAGQGGYEQYF TGCGCCAGCAGCGCGGGACAGGGCGGTTACGAGCAGTACTTC
TRBJ1-2 TRBV7-8 . . CASSSGLLSYGYTF TGTGCCAGCAGCTCTGGACTTTTGAGCTATGGCTACACCTTC
TRBJ2-6 TRBV5-1 . . CASSFTGTGANVLTF TGCGCCAGCAGCTTCACAGGGACTGGGGCCAACGTCCTGACTTTC
TRBJ2-1 TRBV5-1 . TRBD1 CASSSRQGSYNEQFF TGCGCCAGCAGCTCCCGACAGGGCTCCTACAATGAGCAGTTCTTC
TRBJ1-1 TRBV5-1 . . CASSRDWNTEAFF TGCGCCAGCAGTCGGGACTGGAACACTGAAGCTTTCTTT